The 23 T cell receptor beta chains below all came from one sample that was sequenced in a study of cytomegalovirus exposure and HLA in healthy donors. Both 60 Vbeta primers and 13 Jbeta primers went into the PCR. The data were produced by immunoSEQ multiplex PCR, yet TCRdb's version contains in-frame clones alone and is incomplete. The sample has roughly 100,000 clones; around 84% are singletons. Material for sequencing was PBMCs. Every receptor here comes from a man aged 25 to 40 in good health and CMV-seronegative.

On this clone itself: The identical CDR3 is also encoded by other nucleotide sequences in the sample. The rearrangement joins TRBV5-6 to TRBJ1-1; D possibly corresponds to TRBD1 (5 bases). CDR3 length: 14 amino acids. Germline assignment: CDR1 SGHDT and CDR2 YYEEEE. The V end lost 4 bases, the J end lost 3 bases, and 13 bases lay between the germline ends. The CDR3: CASSRPGTYTEAFF. The DNA for the CDR3 is TGTGCCAGCAGCAGGCCCGGGACTTACACTGAAGCTTTCTTT. The complete variable domain, with remaining parts taken from reference TRBV5-6 and TRBJ1-1, reads DAGVTQSPTHLIKTRGQQVTLRCSPKSGHDTVSWYQQALGQGPQFIFQYYEEEERQRGNFPDRFSGHQFPNYSSELNVNALLLGDSALYLCASSRPGTYTEAFFGQGTRLTVV.

V is TRBV30 and J is TRBJ1-1; TRBD1 agrees at 9 bases. Germline CDR1 GTSNPN, CDR2 SVGIG (reference sequence). V was pared by 2 bases and J by 2 bases, with 9 bases of the junction left unmatched. The CDR3 has 16 residues. The CDR3 DNA follows: TGTGCCTGGAGTCCTAAGGACAGGGGAAAAAACACTGAAGCTTTCTTT. This codes for CAWSPKDRGKNTEAFF.

This chain links TRBV6-4 with TRBJ1-6; TRBD1 matches 10 bases. CDR1 and CDR2 (germline): MRHNA, SNTAGT. The CDR3 totals 16 residues. J was trimmed by 7 bases and V by 9 bases; bases with no gene match: 12. The CDR3 nucleotides are TGTGCCAGGCAAGACAGGGGGCGCCAGGAAAATTCACCCCTCCACTTT. This gives the protein CARQDRGRQENSPLHF.

This clone came up once. Additional DNA sequences in this sample encode the identical CDR3. V gene TRBV5-4 combines with J gene TRBJ1-4, with D perhaps TRBD1 (5 bases). This CDR3 contains 14 residues. Germline assignment: CDR1 SGHNT and CDR2 YYREEE (reference sequence). V was pared by 0 bases and J by 4 bases, with 7 bases between. In nucleotides, the CDR3 is TGTGCCAGCAGCTTGGGGCAGGGTAATGAAAAACTGTTTTTT. This sequence encodes CASSLGQGNEKLFF.

This rearrangement joins TRBV5-4 to TRBJ1-6; no definite D call. Germline V CDR1 and CDR2: SGHNT, YYREEE (reference sequence). V lost 3 bases to trimming and J lost 3 bases, with 13 bases between them. The CDR3 is made up of 16 amino acids. DNA for the CDR3: TGTGCCAGCAGCTCACAACCGGGAGTCTATAATTCACCCCTCCACTTT. Translation: CASSSQPGVYNSPLHF. Full variable domain (outside the CDR3, taken from reference TRBV5-4 and TRBJ1-6): ETGVTQSPTHLIKTRGQQVTLRCSSQSGHNTVSWYQQALGQGPQFIFQYYREEENGRGNFPPRFSGLQFPNYSSELNVNALELDDSALYLCASSSQPGVYNSPLHFGNGTRLTVT.

The rearrangement joins TRBV7-2 to TRBJ1-6; TRBD1 matches 7 bases. With V trimmed by 1 base and J by 9 bases, 6 bases remained unmatched. CDR1 and CDR2 from the germline V gene are SGHTA and FQGNSA. The CDR3 spans 15 residues. The CDR3 here is CASSLVRTGSSPLHF. Written as DNA, the CDR3 is TGTGCCAGCAGCTTAGTCCGGACAGGTAGTTCACCCCTCCACTTT.

The CDR3 spells CASSLAGSTYEQYF. In DNA, the CDR3 is TGTGCCAGCAGCTTGGCCGGGAGCACCTACGAGCAGTACTTC. The chain uses TRBV5-4 and TRBJ2-7, with D tentatively TRBD2 (6 bases). Looked up from germline, CDR1 is SGHNT and CDR2 is YYREEE (reference sequence). Trimming removed 0 bases from V and 2 bases from J, with 9 bases in between. This CDR3 region has 14 residues.

The chain joins TRBV18 to TRBJ2-3, with TRBD1 matching 8 bases. The germline V gene has CDR1 KGHSH and CDR2 LQKENI. The CDR3 totals 15 residues. V lost 3 bases and J lost 3; bases outside the gene matches: 5. DNA of the CDR3: TGTGCCAGCTCACCCAGACAGGGGAAGACAGATACGCAGTATTTT. Amino acids: CASSPRQGKTDTQYF.

The count of this clone is one. The chain links TRBV15 to TRBJ2-1, with 7 bases identical to TRBD2. CDR1 is LNHNV and CDR2 is YYDKDF in the germline V gene (reference sequence). V lost 3 bases to trimming and J lost 0 bases; unmatched junction nucleotides: 5. There are 16 residues in the CDR3. In DNA form, the CDR3 reads TGTGCCACCAGCAGTAGAGCGGGGAGCTCCTACAATGAGCAGTTCTTC. It specifies CATSSRAGSSYNEQFF.

The chain uses TRBV30 and TRBJ2-1; D remains ambiguous. The germline gives CDR1 GTSNPN, CDR2 SVGIG (reference sequence). Trimming took off 1 base at V and 2 bases at J, with 15 bases between the two ends. This CDR3 has 16 residues. CDR3 residues: CAWSESGRGTYNEQFF. DNA for the CDR3: TGTGCCTGGAGTGAGAGTGGCCGCGGTACCTACAATGAGCAGTTCTTC.

This chain joins TRBV6-1 and TRBJ2-2, with D possibly being TRBD2 (6 bases). Trimming stripped 6 bases from V and 7 bases from J, with 15 bases between. The CDR3 extends over 14 amino acids. Germline V gives CDR1 MNHNS, CDR2 SASEGT. The DNA for the CDR3 is TGTGCCAGCAGACGGAGGGCCGCGGTCGGGGAGCTGTTTTTT. This gives the protein CASRRRAAVGELFF.

The chain recombines TRBV6-6 with TRBJ1-4, with D perhaps matching TRBD1 (6 bases). The CDR3 runs to 12 residues. V lost 7 bases and J lost 8, with 11 bases in between. Germline CDR1 reads MNHNY; CDR2 reads SVGAGI (reference sequence). The CDR3 coding sequence is TGTGCCAGCAAGAGGGGGGGGGAAAAACTGTTTTTT. Translating gives CASKRGGEKLFF.

The chain employs TRBV6-5 and TRBJ2-1, with 9 bases aligning to TRBD1. Trimming took 1 base from V and 8 from J; bases not matched to a gene: 3. Germline V gene lookup returns CDR1 MNHEY and CDR2 SVGAGI. The CDR3 contains 14 residues. In nucleotides, the CDR3 is TGTGCCAGCAGTTACTTGGGACAGGGTTATGAGCAGTTCTTC. Encoded protein: CASSYLGQGYEQFF.

The chain recombines TRBV28 with TRBJ2-7, with D maybe TRBD2 (5 bases). The CDR3 is made up of 14 amino acids. V gave up 5 bases and J gave up 2 bases, with 13 bases separating them. The germline gives CDR1 MDHEN, CDR2 SYDVKM. The CDR3 sequence is CASSGPFGTYEQYF. CDR3 sequence (DNA): TGTGCCAGCAGTGGTCCCTTCGGGACCTACGAGCAGTACTTC.

The chain joins TRBV5-4 to TRBJ2-5; 9 bases map to TRBD2. The J call may be in error: the DNA end matches TRBJ2-7 better. The CDR3 is 15 residues long. The V gene's germline CDR1 is SGHNT and CDR2 YYREEE (reference sequence). For the CDR3, the DNA is TGTGCCAGCAGCTTGGCTAGCGGGATGCACTACGAGCAGTACTTC. Translating gives CASSLASGMHYEQYF.

The chain is built from TRBV5-5 and TRBJ2-1; D unresolved. Trimming took 4 bases from V and 0 from J, leaving 11 bases between them. Germline V CDR1 and CDR2: SGHKS, YYEKEE (reference sequence). The CDR3 consists of 15 residues. The CDR3 here is CASSKEESSYNEQFF. CDR3 coding DNA: TGTGCCAGCAGCAAAGAAGAGAGCTCCTACAATGAGCAGTTCTTC. The full variable domain, its missing parts supplied by reference TRBV5-5 and TRBJ2-1, is DAGVTQSPTHLIKTRGQQVTLRCSPISGHKSVSWYQQVLGQGPQFIFQYYEKEERGRGNFPDRFSARQFPNYSSELNVNALLLGDSALYLCASSKEESSYNEQFFGPGTRLTVL.

The chain recombines TRBV27 with TRBJ1-2, with D tentatively TRBD1 (5 bases). CDR1 and CDR2 from the germline V gene are MNHEY and SMNVEV (reference sequence). V shed 6 bases and J shed 8 bases, with 16 bases lying between them. This CDR3 has 13 amino acids. The CDR3 loop is CASSSQGVGGYTF. In nucleotides, the CDR3 is TGTGCCAGCAGCTCTCAGGGTGTTGGGGGCTACACCTTC.

This chain uses TRBV11-2 with TRBJ2-2; a weak D match, TRBD1 (5 bases). Germline assignment: CDR1 SGHAT and CDR2 FQNNGV. The V gene lost 1 base and the J gene lost 0 bases, with 6 bases spanning the gap. The CDR3 totals 15 residues. The CDR3: CASSLGTTNTGELFF. The CDR3 nucleotides read TGTGCCAGCAGCTTAGGGACAACGAACACCGGGGAGCTGTTTTTT.

V usage is TRBV30 and J usage is TRBJ2-5; 9 positions agree with TRBD1. The closer fit of TRBJ2-7 to the DNA end suggests the J call may be wrong. This CDR3 comprises 13 residues. In germline, CDR1 is GTSNPN, CDR2 SVGIG (reference sequence). CDR3 amino acids: CAWSGGQGPEQYF. DNA for the CDR3: TGTGCCTGGAGTGGAGGACAGGGGCCCGAGCAGTACTTC.

J is TRBJ2-7 and V is TRBV5-6; 7 positions match TRBD1. The CDR3 length is 14 residues. The junction had 3 bases not matched to a gene; V was cut back by 0 bases and J by 3 bases. Germline CDR1 is SGHDT and CDR2 is YYEEEE. The CDR3 nucleotides are TGTGCCAGCAGCTTGGGGGGGACAGTCTACGAGCAGTACTTC. The encoded protein is CASSLGGTVYEQYF.

The rearrangement links TRBV27 to TRBJ1-5; 7 bases are shared with TRBD1. Germline trimming cut 3 bases from V and 4 bases from J; bases unmatched to any gene: 3. This CDR3 region has 14 residues. Germline CDR1 is MNHEY and CDR2 is SMNVEV (reference sequence). DNA of the CDR3: TGTGCCAGCAGTTTTCAGGGGGGAAATCAGCCCCAGCATTTT. This translates into CASSFQGGNQPQHF.

The rearrangement links TRBV20-1 to TRBJ2-1; D ambiguous. Per germline, CDR1 DFQATT and CDR2 SNEGSKA (reference sequence). The CDR3 spans 10 residues. The germline V and J ends were trimmed by 7 bases and 6 bases, with 7 bases remaining between them. The CDR3 is CSVNGNEQFF. The CDR3 coding sequence is TGCAGTGTAAACGGCAATGAGCAGTTCTTC.

The J gene is TRBJ2-3, the V gene TRBV28; D might be TRBD2 (6 bases). The CDR3 loop spans 16 amino acids. From germline, CDR1 is MDHEN and CDR2 SYDVKM. Trimming pared 5 bases from V and 1 base from J, leaving 16 bases between. The CDR3 loop reads CASSNPGGWGTDTQYF. The CDR3 coding sequence is TGTGCCAGCAGTAACCCTGGAGGGTGGGGCACAGATACGCAGTATTTT.